This paragraph reports one TCR beta chain. What it binds is unknown. Libraries were prepared by immunoSEQ multiplex PCR; TCRdb keeps only in-frame clonotypes and omits some of them. This sample yields around 100,000 clones, of which about 89% are seen a single time; 0.15% to 0.2% belongs to the top ten. The record originates from a study of OX40 agonist ivuxolimab in advanced cancers. Study-level findings and limits: Some of the nonresponding patients also showed low levels of normalized T-cell clonal expansion.

This TCR was recovered from an adult with an advanced solid tumor such as melanoma, head and neck, liver or kidney cancer. The sample here was CD4+ or CD8+ T cells sorted from blood, taken in a trial of the OX40 agonist ivuxolimab.

The CDR3 reads CASQTREMQETQYF. CDR3 bases: TGTGCCAGCCAGACACGCGAAATGCAAGAGACCCAGTACTTC. The J gene is TRBJ2-5, the V gene TRBV2; D uncertain. Trimming took off 8 bases at V and 2 bases at J, with 15 bases between the two ends. The CDR3 has 14 amino acids. CDR1 and CDR2 (germline): SNHLY, FYNNEI.